What follows is one TCR beta chain and its context. What it binds is not known. The data derive from a study of cytomegalovirus exposure and HLA in healthy donors. Notes on the study in general: An ancestry cluster, one associated with Asian ancestry, reportedly showed fewer N-insertions than the approximately 720-donor mean in a later analysis.

Amplification used 60 Vbeta primers and 13 Jbeta primers. Generated by immunoSEQ multiplex PCR, the TCRdb table keeps only in-frame clones and is missing some. The sample yields about 210,000 clones, about 81% seen once. Sample: PBMCs. This sequence was found in a man aged 35-49 years in good health and CMV-seropositive.

DNA of the CDR3: TGTGCCAGCAGTTTATCGAGACAGCAGCCCCAGCATTTT. Translated: CASSLSRQQPQHF. The chain carries TRBV27 and TRBJ1-5; D might be TRBD1 (5 bases). V lost 0 bases, J lost 7 bases, and 7 bases lay in between. This CDR3 contains 13 residues. From germline, CDR1 is MNHEY and CDR2 SMNVEV (reference sequence).